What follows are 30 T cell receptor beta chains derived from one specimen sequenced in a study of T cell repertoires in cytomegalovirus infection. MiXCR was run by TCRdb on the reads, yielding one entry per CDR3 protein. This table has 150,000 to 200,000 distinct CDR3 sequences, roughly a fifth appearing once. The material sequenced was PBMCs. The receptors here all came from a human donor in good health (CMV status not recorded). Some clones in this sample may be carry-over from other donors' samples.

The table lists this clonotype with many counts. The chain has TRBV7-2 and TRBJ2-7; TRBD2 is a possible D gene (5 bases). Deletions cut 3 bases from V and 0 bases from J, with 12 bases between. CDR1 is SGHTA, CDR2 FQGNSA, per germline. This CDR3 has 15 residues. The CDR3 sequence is CASSLRASNSYEQYF. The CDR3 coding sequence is TGTGCCAGCAGCTTGAGGGCGTCTAACTCCTACGAGCAGTACTTC.

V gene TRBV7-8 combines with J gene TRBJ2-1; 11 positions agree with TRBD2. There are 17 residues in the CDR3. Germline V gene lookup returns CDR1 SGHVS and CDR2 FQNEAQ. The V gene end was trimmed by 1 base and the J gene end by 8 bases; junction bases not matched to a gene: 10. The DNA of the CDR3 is TGTGCCAGCAGCTTAGATCCCACTAGCGGGAGAGGGGATGAGCAGTTCTTC. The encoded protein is CASSLDPTSGRGDEQFF.

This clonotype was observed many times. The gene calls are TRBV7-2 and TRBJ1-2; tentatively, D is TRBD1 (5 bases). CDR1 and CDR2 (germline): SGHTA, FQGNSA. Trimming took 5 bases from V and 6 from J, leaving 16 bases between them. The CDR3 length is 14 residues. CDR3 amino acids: CASSPGRGSHGYTF. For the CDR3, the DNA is TGTGCCAGCAGCCCCGGTAGGGGCTCCCATGGCTACACCTTC.

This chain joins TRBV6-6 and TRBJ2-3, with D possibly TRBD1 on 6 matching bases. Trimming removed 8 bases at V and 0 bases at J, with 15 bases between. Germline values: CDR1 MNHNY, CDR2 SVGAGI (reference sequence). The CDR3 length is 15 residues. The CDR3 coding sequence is TGTGCCAGCGTCGCAGGGGAAGGGAGCACAGATACGCAGTATTTT. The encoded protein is CASVAGEGSTDTQYF.

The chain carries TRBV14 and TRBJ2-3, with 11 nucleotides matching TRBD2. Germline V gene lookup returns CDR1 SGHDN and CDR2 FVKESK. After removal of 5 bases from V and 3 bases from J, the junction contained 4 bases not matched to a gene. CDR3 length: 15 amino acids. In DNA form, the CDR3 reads TGTGCCAGCAGCAAGGGACTAGCGGCGACAGATACGCAGTATTTT. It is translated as CASSKGLAATDTQYF.

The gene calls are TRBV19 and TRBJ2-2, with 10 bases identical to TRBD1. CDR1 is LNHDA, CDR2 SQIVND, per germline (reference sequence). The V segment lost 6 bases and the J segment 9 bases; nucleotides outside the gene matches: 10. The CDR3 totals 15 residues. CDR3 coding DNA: TGTGCCAGTAGATCCGGGACAGGGGACCCCCGGGAGCTGTTTTTT. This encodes CASRSGTGDPRELFF.

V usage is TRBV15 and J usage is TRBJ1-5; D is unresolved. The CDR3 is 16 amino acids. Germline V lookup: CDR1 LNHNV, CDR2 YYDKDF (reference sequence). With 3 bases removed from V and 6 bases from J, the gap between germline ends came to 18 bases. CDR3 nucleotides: TGTGCCACCAGCAGGTCCGCCAGACTGGTTCCTCAGCCCCAGCATTTT. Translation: CATSRSARLVPQPQHF.

CDR3 in DNA: TGTGCCAGCAGTTACCCCCTTCCGGGACAGGGGAACACTGAAGCTTTCTTT. Protein product: CASSYPLPGQGNTEAFF. The chain has TRBV6-2 or TRBV6-3 and TRBJ1-1; 9 bases fit TRBD1. The germline V gene has CDR1 MNHEY and CDR2 SVGEGT. J lost 1 base, V lost 2 bases, and 8 bases had no gene match. The CDR3 loop spans 17 amino acids.

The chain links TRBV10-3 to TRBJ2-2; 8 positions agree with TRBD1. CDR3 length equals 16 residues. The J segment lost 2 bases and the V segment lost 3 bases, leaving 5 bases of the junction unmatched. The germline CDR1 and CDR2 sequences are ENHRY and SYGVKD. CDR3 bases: TGTGCCATCAGTGAATCGGACAGGGCCAACACCGGGGAGCTGTTTTTT. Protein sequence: CAISESDRANTGELFF.

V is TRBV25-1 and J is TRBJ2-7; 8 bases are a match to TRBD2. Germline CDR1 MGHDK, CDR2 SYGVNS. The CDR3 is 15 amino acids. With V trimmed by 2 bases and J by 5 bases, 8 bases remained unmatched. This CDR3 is CASSEAASGWNEQYF. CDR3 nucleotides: TGTGCCAGCAGTGAAGCGGCTAGCGGGTGGAACGAGCAGTACTTC.

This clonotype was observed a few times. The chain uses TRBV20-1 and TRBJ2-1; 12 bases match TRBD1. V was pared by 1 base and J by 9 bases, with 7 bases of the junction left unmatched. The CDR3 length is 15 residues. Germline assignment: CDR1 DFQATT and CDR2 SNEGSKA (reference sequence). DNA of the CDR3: TGCAGTGCTAGAGCTTGGGACAGGGGGCTCGGTGAGCAGTTCTTC. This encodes CSARAWDRGLGEQFF.

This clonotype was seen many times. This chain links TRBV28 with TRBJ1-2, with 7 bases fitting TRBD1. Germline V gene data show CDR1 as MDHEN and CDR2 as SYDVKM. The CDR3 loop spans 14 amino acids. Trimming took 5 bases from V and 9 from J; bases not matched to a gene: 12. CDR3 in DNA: TGTGCCAGCAGTCCGCGACAGGGAAAAAGTAGCTACACCTTC. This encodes CASSPRQGKSSYTF.

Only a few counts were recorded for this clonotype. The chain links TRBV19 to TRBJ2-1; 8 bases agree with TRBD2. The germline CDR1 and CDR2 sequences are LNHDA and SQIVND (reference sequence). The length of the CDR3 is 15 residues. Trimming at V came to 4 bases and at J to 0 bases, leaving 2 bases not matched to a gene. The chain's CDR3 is CASSKRGSSYNEQFF. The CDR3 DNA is TGTGCCAGTAGTAAGCGGGGGAGCTCCTACAATGAGCAGTTCTTC.

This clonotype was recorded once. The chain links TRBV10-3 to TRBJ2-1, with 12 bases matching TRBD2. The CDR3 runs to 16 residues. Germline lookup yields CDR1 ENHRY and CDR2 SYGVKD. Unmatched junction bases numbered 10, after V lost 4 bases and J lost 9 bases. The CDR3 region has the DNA TGTGCCATCAGTGGAAGGACTAGCGGGGAAGCAAGTGAGCAGTTCTTC. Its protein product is CAISGRTSGEASEQFF.

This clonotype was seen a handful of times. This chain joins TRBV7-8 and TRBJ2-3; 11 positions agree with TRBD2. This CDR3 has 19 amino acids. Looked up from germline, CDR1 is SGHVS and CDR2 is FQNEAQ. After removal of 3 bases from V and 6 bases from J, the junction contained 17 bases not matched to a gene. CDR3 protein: CASSFGTSGNYDKRDTQYF. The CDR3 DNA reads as TGTGCCAGCAGCTTCGGGACTAGCGGAAACTATGACAAAAGGGATACGCAGTATTTT.

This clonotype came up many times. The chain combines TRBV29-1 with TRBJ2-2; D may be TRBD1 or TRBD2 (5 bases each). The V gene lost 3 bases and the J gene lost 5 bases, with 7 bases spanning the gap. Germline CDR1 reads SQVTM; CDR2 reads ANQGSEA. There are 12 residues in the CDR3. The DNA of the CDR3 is TGCAGCGTTGAGTGGGGGACCGGGGAGCTGTTTTTT. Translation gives CSVEWGTGELFF.

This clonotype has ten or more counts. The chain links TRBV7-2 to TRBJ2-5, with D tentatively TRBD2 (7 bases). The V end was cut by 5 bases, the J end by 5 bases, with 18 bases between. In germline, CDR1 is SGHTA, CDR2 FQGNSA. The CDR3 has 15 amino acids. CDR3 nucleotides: TGTGCCAGCAGCCCCGACCGGGGGGCAAGGGAGACCCAGTACTTC. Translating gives CASSPDRGARETQYF. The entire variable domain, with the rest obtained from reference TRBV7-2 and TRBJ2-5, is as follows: GAGVSQSPSNKVTEKGKDVELRCDPISGHTALYWYRQSLGQGLEFLIYFQGNSAPDKSGLPSDRFSAERTGGSVSTLTIQRTQQEDSAVYLCASSPDRGARETQYFGPGTRLLVL.

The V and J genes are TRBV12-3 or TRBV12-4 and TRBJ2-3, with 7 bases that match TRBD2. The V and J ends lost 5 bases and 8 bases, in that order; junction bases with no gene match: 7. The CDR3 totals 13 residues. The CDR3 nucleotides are TGTGCCAGCAGTACACTGGGGAGGGCTACGCAGTATTTT. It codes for CASSTLGRATQYF.

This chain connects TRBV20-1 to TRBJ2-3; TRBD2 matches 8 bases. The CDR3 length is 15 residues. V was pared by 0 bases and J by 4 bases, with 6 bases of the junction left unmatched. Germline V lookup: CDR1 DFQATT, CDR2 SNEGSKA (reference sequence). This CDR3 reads CSARDVGGASDTQYF. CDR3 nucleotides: TGCAGTGCTAGAGATGTCGGGGGGGCCTCAGATACGCAGTATTTT.

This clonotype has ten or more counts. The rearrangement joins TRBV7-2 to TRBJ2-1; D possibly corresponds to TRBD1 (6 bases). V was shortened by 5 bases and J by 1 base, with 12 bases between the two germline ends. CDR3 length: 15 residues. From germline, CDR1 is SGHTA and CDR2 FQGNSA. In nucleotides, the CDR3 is TGTGCCAGCAGCCCGGGACAACCGTCCTACAATGAGCAGTTCTTC. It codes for CASSPGQPSYNEQFF.

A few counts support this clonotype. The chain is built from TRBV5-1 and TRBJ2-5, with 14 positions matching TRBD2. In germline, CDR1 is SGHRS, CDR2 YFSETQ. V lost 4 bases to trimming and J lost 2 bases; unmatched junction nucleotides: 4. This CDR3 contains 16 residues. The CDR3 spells CASSQGTSGRQETQYF. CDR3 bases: TGCGCCAGCAGCCAAGGGACTAGCGGGAGACAAGAGACCCAGTACTTC.

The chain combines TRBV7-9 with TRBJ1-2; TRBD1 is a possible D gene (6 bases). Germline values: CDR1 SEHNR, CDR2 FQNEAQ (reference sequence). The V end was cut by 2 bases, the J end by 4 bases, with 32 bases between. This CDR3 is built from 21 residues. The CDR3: CASSLKGLHLATSGDGYGYTF. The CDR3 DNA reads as TGTGCCAGCAGCTTAAAGGGATTACACCTGGCCACATCAGGGGACGGCTATGGCTACACCTTC.

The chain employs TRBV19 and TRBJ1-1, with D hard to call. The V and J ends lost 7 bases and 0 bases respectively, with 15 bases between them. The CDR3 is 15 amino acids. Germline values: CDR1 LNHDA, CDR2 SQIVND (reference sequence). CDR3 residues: CASKGEENMNTEAFF. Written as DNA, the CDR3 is TGTGCCAGTAAGGGTGAAGAAAATATGAACACTGAAGCTTTCTTT.

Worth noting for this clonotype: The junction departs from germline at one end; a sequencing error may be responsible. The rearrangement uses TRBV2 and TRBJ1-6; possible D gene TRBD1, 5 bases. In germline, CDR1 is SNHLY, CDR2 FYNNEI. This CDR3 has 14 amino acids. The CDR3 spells CASRGEARNSPLLF. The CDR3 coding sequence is TGTGCCAGCCGAGGGGAGGCAAGGAATTCACCCCTCCTCTTT.

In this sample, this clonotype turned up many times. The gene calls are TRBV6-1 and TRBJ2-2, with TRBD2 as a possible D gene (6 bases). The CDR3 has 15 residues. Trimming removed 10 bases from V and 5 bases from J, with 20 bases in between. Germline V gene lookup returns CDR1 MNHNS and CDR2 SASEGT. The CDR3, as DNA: TGTGCCACCTCAGAGGCGGGATCGGGGACCGGGGAGCTGTTTTTT. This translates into CATSEAGSGTGELFF.

The CDR3 reads CASSATGELFF. The CDR3 DNA reads TGTGCCAGCAGTGCGACCGGGGAGCTGTTTTTT. V usage is TRBV6-5 and J usage is TRBJ2-2; D uncertain. The CDR3 loop spans 11 amino acids. Trimming removed 5 bases from V and 5 bases from J, with 3 bases in between. Germline V CDR1 and CDR2: MNHEY, SVGAGI.

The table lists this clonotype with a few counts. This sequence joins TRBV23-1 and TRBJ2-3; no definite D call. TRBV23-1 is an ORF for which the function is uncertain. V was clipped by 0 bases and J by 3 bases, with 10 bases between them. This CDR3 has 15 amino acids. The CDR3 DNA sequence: TGCGCCAGCAGTCAATCGTACAAAAGGACAGATACGCAGTATTTT. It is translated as CASSQSYKRTDTQYF.

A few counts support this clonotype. The CDR3 reads CSVEGTTASYGYTF. In DNA, the CDR3 is TGCAGCGTTGAAGGGACGACAGCCTCCTATGGCTACACCTTC. The V and J genes are TRBV29-1 and TRBJ1-2; a weak D match, TRBD1 (5 bases). Germline values: CDR1 SQVTM, CDR2 ANQGSEA. The CDR3 has 14 residues. V was pared by 1 base and J by 4 bases, with 13 bases between.

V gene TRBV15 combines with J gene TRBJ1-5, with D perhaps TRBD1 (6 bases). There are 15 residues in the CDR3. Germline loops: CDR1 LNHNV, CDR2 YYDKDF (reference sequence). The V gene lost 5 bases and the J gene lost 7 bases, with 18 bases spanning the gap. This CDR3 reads CATSGGLGGDQPQHF. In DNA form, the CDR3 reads TGTGCCACCAGCGGGGGCCTCGGTGGAGACCAGCCCCAGCATTTT.

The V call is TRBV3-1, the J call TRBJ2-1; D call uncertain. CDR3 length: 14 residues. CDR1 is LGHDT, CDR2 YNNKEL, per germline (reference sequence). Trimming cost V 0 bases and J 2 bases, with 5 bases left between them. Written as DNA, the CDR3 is TGTGCCAGCAGCCAAGACAGGACCTACAATGAGCAGTTCTTC. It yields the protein CASSQDRTYNEQFF.